This paragraph reports one T cell receptor (beta chain). Donors had localized lung adenocarcinoma, a non-small cell lung cancer. This entry belongs to a study of CD4 and CD8 cells across lung adenocarcinoma regions. TCRdb re-analysed the PCR reads in MiXCR, keeping a single row per CDR3 protein. The sample shows around 11,000 distinct CDR3 sequences, approximately 53% of them seen only once. CDR1 is MNHNS and CDR2 is SASEGT in the germline V gene. The CDR3 runs to 14 residues. The source material was CD4+ T cells from the center of a lung tumor. This TCR was sampled from a male donor with lung adenocarcinoma. The CD4 and CD8 labels of this study may be unreliable. V is TRBV6-1 and J is TRBJ2-5, with D tentatively TRBD1 (6 bases). In DNA form, the CDR3 reads TGTGCGGGCAGTGGGGGCAGCGACCAAGAGACCCAGTACTTC. Translating gives CAGSGGSDQETQYF.